The following is a T cell receptor (beta chain) sequence with its context. Assay: immunoSEQ multiplex PCR; the TCRdb copy retains only in-frame clones and omits some. Of about 6,000 clones in the sample, roughly 78% were seen once. From germline, CDR1 is SNHLY and CDR2 FYNNEI. The CDR3 extends over 12 amino acids. Trimming stripped 6 bases from V and 4 bases from J, with 9 bases between. This sample was included in a study of T cell clonotyping in hematopoietic cell transplantation. The source was peripheral blood mononuclear cells, collected 180 days after allogeneic stem cell transplant. The receptor was derived from a male patient in his 70s who had an allogeneic stem cell transplant from an unrelated donor, so T cells may come from the graft donor. Some clones in this sample may be carry-over from other donors' samples. The J gene is TRBJ1-1, the V gene TRBV2; no definite D call. The CDR3 nucleotides are TGTGCCAGCAGGTACTTCGGCACTGAAGCTTTCTTT. Its translation is CASRYFGTEAFF.